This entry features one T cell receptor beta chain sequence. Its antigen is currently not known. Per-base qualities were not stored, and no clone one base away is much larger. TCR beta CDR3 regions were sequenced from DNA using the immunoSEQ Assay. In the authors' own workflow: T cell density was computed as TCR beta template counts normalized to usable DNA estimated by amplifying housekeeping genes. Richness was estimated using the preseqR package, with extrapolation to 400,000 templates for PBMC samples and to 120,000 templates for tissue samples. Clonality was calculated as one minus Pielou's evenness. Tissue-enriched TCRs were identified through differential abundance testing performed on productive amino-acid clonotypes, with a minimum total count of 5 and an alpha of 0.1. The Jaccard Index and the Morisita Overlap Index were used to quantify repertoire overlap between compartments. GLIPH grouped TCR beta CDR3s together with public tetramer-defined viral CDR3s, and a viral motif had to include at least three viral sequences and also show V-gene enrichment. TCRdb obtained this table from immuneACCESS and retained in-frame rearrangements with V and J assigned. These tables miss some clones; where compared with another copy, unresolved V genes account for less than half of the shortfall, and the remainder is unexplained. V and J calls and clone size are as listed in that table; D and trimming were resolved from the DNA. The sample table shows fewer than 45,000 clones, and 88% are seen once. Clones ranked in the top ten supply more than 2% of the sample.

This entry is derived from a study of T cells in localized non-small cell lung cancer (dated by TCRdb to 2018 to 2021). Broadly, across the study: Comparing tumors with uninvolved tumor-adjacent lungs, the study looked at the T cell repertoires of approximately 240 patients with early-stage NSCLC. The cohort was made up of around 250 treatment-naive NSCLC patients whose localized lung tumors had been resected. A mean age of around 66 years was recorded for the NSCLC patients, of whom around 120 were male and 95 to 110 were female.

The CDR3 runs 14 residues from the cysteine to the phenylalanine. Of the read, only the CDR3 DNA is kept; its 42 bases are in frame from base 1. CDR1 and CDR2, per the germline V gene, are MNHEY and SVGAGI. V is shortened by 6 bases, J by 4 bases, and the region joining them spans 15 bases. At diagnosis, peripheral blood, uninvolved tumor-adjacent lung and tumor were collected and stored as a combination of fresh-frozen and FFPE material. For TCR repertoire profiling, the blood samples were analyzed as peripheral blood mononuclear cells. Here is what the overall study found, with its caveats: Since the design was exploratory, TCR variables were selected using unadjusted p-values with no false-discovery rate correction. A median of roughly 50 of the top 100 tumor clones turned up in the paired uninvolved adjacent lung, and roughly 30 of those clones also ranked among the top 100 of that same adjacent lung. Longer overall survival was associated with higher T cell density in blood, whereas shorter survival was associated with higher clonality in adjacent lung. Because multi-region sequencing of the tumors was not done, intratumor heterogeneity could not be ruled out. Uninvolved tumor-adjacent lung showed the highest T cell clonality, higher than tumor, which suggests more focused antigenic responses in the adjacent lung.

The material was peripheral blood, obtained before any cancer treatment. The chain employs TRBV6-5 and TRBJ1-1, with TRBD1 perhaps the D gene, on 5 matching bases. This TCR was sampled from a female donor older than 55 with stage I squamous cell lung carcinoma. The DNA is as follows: TGTGCCAGCAGCCCCGGGGGAGGGGCCACTGAAGCTTTCTTT. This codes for CASSPGGGATEAFF.